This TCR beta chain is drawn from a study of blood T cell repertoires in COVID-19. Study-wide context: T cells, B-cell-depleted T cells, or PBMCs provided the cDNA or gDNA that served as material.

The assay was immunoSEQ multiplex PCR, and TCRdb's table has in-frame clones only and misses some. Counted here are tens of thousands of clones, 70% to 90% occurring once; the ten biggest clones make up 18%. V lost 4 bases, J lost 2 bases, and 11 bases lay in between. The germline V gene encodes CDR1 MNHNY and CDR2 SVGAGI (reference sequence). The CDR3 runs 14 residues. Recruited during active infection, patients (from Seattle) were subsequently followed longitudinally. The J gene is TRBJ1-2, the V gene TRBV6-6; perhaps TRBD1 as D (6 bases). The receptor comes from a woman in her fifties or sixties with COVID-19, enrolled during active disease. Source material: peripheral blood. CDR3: CASSFPDRNYGYTF. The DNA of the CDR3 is TGTGCCAGCAGTTTCCCCGACAGGAACTATGGCTACACCTTC.